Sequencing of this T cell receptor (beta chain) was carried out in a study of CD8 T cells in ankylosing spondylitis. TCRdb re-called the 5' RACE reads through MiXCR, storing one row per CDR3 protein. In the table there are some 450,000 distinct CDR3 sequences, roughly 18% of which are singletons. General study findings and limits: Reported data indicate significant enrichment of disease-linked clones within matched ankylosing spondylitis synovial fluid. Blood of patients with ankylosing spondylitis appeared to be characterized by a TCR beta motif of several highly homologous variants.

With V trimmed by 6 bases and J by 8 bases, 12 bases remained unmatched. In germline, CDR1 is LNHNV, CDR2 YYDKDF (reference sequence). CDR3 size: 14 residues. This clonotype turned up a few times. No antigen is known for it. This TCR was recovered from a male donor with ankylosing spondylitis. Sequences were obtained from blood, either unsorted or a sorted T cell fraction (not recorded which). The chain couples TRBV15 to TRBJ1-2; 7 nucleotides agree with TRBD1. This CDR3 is CATSRATGRGGYTF. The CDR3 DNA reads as TGTGCCACCAGTCGAGCGACAGGGCGAGGCGGCTACACCTTC.